This TCR beta chain was documented in a study of CD8 T cells in Susac syndrome (dated by TCRdb to between 2018 and 2021). About the full investigation: Of the Susac syndrome patients who were sequenced, over five had clinically active disease and roughly eight were in clinical remission. The study compared CD8+ T cell repertoire clonality among roughly 12 healthy donors, 14 Susac syndrome patients and 15 multiple sclerosis patients. At blood withdrawal, Susac syndrome patients were either therapy-naive, taking corticosteroids (in some cases with IVIg as well), or taking IVIg alone. Whether CD8+ T cell activation and differentiation in Susac syndrome was antigen driven was tested using repertoire sequencing. The study at large found these results: Looking at Susac-specific public clones, the researchers identified some 15 in the total CD8+ repertoire and roughly 5 in the CD8+ TEMRA repertoire. Susac syndrome CD8+ repertoires showed clonal expansion, highest in CD8+ TEMRA cells and greater in clinically active than remitting patients. The number of individuals in the TCR sequencing and HLA analysis was acknowledged as relatively small.

RNA was extracted with the RNeasy kit and roughly 0.5 to 1 ug was reverse transcribed using random hexamers. The immunoSEQ multiplex PCR assay, which covers 54 Vbeta and 13 Jbeta segments, was used to amplify TCR beta CDR3 regions. To correct PCR amplification bias, a synthetic template baseline was used for both primer optimization and computational correction. The paper's processing steps were these. Reads were annotated to V, D and J genes per IMGT and analyzed with immunoSEQ Analyzer, keeping only productive sequences. Clonality was computed as one minus Shannon entropy normalized by log2 of the number of productive unique sequences. Public and private clones were assessed among the 100 most prevalent clones of each patient and control. A clone was defined as Susac-specific if it was absent from the healthy and MS cohorts, from 950 to 1,300 published viral clones and from other ImmuneACCESS disease sequences. TCRdb handled the public reads itself, with Q25 trimming in fastp and clone calling in MiXCR, and kept productive beta chains. Rows matching on CDR3 protein sequence are summarized as one entry with the most common DNA and genes. The V and J calls reflect TCRdb's pipeline rather than the authors' work. This sample is represented by about 190,000 distinct CDR3 sequences; 95% of them were singletons. The ten most abundant clones make up approximately 0.16% of the sample.

Peripheral blood CD8+ and CD4+ T cells from healthy donors, Susac syndrome patients and multiple sclerosis patients were profiled using high-throughput TCR beta sequencing. The Susac syndrome patients fulfilled recently defined diagnostic criteria for definite or probable disease. Bulk CD8+ and CD4+ T cells were purified magnetically by negative isolation, whereas CD8+ TEMRA cells were enriched by FACS. Blood was collected in EDTA tubes and processed within 24 hours, with PBMCs isolated through density gradient centrifugation. PBMCs intended for TCR sequencing were cryopreserved in liquid nitrogen and thawed later in a water bath at 37 degrees C. The sorted or isolated CD4+, CD8+ and CD8+ TEMRA cells reached a purity of at least 90%. Points on this clonotype: What this receptor recognizes is not known. No quality values exist for individual bases; no much larger clone is one base distant.

The germline V and J ends show losses of 6 bases and 4 bases respectively, and no gene match explains 8 bases of the junction. The CDR3 runs 15 residues from the cysteine to the phenylalanine. The only DNA kept is the CDR3, 45 bases in frame from the first base. CDR1 MNHEY and CDR2 SVGAGI were looked up in the germline V gene. This TCR came from a human donor with Susac syndrome. Recombination linked TRBV6-5 to TRBJ2-2, and TRBD1 matches 7 of the central bases. The sequenced material came from CD8+ T cells from PBMCs. The DNA sequence is given as TGTGCCAGCAGCTGGACAGGAAGAGGCACCGGGGAGCTGTTTTTT. The resulting protein is CASSWTGRGTGELFF.